This TCR beta chain was identified in a study of blood T cell repertoires in COVID-19. Study-wide context: Collection of acute and convalescent COVID-19 samples took place in the United States, Italy and Spain.

Trimming removed 4 bases from V and 7 bases from J, with 14 bases in between. Germline loops: CDR1 MNHEY, CDR2 SVGEGT. This CDR3 region has 13 residues. Only in-frame clones appear in the TCRdb table, and some are missing; sequencing was by immunoSEQ multiplex PCR. The sample holds about 480,000 clones, 85% to 90% seen once. This TCR came from a woman aged 45-59 years with COVID-19, enrolled during active disease. The source material was peripheral blood. V is TRBV6-2 or TRBV6-3 and J is TRBJ2-7, with a weak D call TRBD2 (5 bases). Here the CDR3 reads CASSSSLTGEQYF. Written as DNA, the CDR3 is TGTGCCAGCAGTTCAAGCTTGACGGGAGAGCAGTACTTC.